This entry features one TCR beta chain sequence. This entry comes from a study of blood T cell repertoires in COVID-19. Overall study: Donors in the United States, Italy and Spain gave samples during acute or convalescent COVID-19. PBMCs, B-cell-depleted T cells, or T cells provided the cDNA or gDNA that made up the material.

Trimming pared 6 bases from V and 8 bases from J, leaving 13 bases between. Per the germline V gene, CDR1 is DFQATT and CDR2 is SNEGSKA (reference sequence). The CDR3 length is 11 residues. In the original processing: Amplification of reference gene primers provided the estimated nucleated cell counts. This table comes from immunoSEQ multiplex PCR, and its TCRdb copy is limited to in-frame clones, with some not included. V, J and clone size are those of that table, while D and trimming were read from the DNA. The data contain 37,000 or so clones, around four fifths of them singletons. The sequence was obtained from a human donor in a cohort sampled during active COVID-19. The chain couples TRBV20-1 to TRBJ1-1; unclear D gene. The sample taken for sequencing was peripheral blood. CDR3 sequence reads: CSAPGLAEAFF. The DNA for the CDR3 is TGCAGTGCACCCGGACTGGCCGAAGCTTTCTTT.